This entry is about one TCR beta chain. Its antigen is not known. Produced via immunoSEQ multiplex PCR; TCRdb's table is partial and in-frame only. The sample lists 95,000 to 150,000 clones; approximately 95% were seen once. Germline loops: CDR1 LNHDA, CDR2 SQIVND (reference sequence). The CDR3 is 17 amino acids. With 5 bases removed from V and 6 bases from J, the gap between germline ends came to 22 bases. This sample stems from a study of cytomegalovirus exposure and HLA in healthy donors. Study outcomes and limitations: The authors enumerated under 200 TCR beta chains as linked to cytomegalovirus.

The V gene is TRBV19, the J gene TRBJ2-2; D is possibly TRBD1 (5 bases). This receptor was taken from a man between 18 and 29 years old in good health and CMV-seronegative. What was sequenced was PBMCs. The CDR3 reads CASSWAGKGFGPGELFF. The CDR3 nucleotides are TGTGCCAGTAGTTGGGCAGGGAAAGGTTTTGGTCCCGGGGAGCTGTTTTTT.